The 17 T cell receptor beta chains listed next were all sequenced from one sample in a study of CD8+ T cells in alopecia areata. Reverse transcribed after extraction, RNA yielded cDNA as the sequencing template. Measured with immunoSEQ multiplex PCR; TCRdb has only the in-frame clones, and not every one. The sample shows about 160,000 clones, around 71% of them seen only once. Stated treatment: oral pan-JAK inhibitor, 5-10 mg twice daily. Sequencing was performed on CD4+ T cells sorted from blood, taken at week 4, from a patient treated with tofacitinib. These receptor sequences come from a human donor with alopecia areata.

This chain uses TRBV4-1 with TRBJ2-3; possible D gene TRBD1, 6 bases. This CDR3 has 17 residues. Trimming shortened V by 6 bases and J by 0 bases, and 19 bases separated the two germline ends. The V gene's germline CDR1 is MGHRA and CDR2 YSYEKL. The CDR3 sequence is CASSLFSGTSSTDTQYF. In DNA form, the CDR3 reads TGCGCCAGCAGTCTGTTTTCCGGGACAAGTAGCACAGATACGCAGTATTTT.

This clone was observed a few times. The chain is built from TRBV7-9 and TRBJ2-2, with 9 bases matching TRBD2. The CDR3 extends over 16 amino acids. Trimming removed 8 bases from V and 1 base from J; junction bases left unmatched: 8. Germline CDR1 SEHNR, CDR2 FQNEAQ (reference sequence). The CDR3 region is CASLGLAGRNTGELFF. In DNA, the CDR3 is TGTGCCAGCCTCGGGCTAGCGGGGCGGAACACCGGGGAGCTGTTTTTT. The full variable domain, its missing parts supplied by reference TRBV7-9 and TRBJ2-2, is DTGVSQNPRHKITKRGQNVTFRCDPISEHNRLYWYRQTLGQGPEFLTYFQNEAQLEKSRLLSDRFSAERPKGSFSTLEIQRTEQGDSAMYLCASLGLAGRNTGELFFGEGSRLTVL.

The CDR3 region has the DNA TGTGCCAGCAGTGAGTTCCCGGGACAGGGCGATGAGCAGTACTTC. It yields the protein CASSEFPGQGDEQYF. The chain is built from TRBV6-1 and TRBJ2-7; TRBD1 matches 9 bases. With 3 bases clipped from V and 7 bases from J, the junction kept 10 bases outside the gene matches. This CDR3 contains 15 residues. CDR1 is MNHNS, CDR2 SASEGT, per germline.

The gene calls are TRBV2 and TRBJ2-3; no definite D call. CDR3 length: 13 residues. With 1 base removed from V and 6 bases from J, the gap between germline ends came to 8 bases. Germline-derived CDR1 and CDR2 are SNHLY and FYNNEI. DNA of the CDR3: TGTGCCAGCAGTGAAGACCCCGGGGATACGCAGTATTTT. The encoded protein is CASSEDPGDTQYF.

About this clone: A junction end diverges from the germline sequence, so it may reflect a read error. The gene calls are TRBV29-1 and TRBJ2-5; D is unclear. CDR3 size: 13 residues. Germline V gives CDR1 SQVTM, CDR2 ANQGSEA. In DNA, the CDR3 is TGCAGCGCTGAAGGAGACTTCCAAGAGACCCAGTACTTC. Amino acids: CSAEGDFQETQYF.

In this sample, this clone turned up a few times. The same CDR3 is also encoded by other DNA sequences in this sample. The genes are TRBV29-1 and TRBJ1-5, with D perhaps TRBD1 (5 bases). The length of the CDR3 is 10 residues. V was clipped by 4 bases and J by 7 bases, with 5 bases between them. Germline loops: CDR1 SQVTM, CDR2 ANQGSEA. The chain's CDR3 is CSVGDQPQHF. Written as DNA, the CDR3 is TGCAGCGTTGGGGACCAGCCCCAGCATTTT.

The V and J genes are TRBV6-5 and TRBJ1-2; 8 bases agree with TRBD1. The germline V gene has CDR1 MNHEY and CDR2 SVGAGI. The CDR3 has 12 residues. V lost 9 bases to trimming and J lost 2 bases; unmatched junction nucleotides: 2. This chain's CDR3 is CASWTGNYGYTF. CDR3 in DNA: TGTGCCAGTTGGACAGGGAACTATGGCTACACCTTC.

This chain links TRBV27 with TRBJ1-6, with D tentatively TRBD1 (6 bases). Deletions cut 4 bases from V and 6 bases from J, with 13 bases between. The CDR3 covers 15 residues. In germline, CDR1 is MNHEY, CDR2 SMNVEV (reference sequence). CDR3 sequence: CASSSGTPGNSPLHF. Here the CDR3 DNA reads TGTGCCAGCAGTTCTGGGACACCCGGTAATTCACCCCTCCACTTT.

The chain links TRBV7-9 to TRBJ2-1; 11 nucleotides agree with TRBD2. With V trimmed by 5 bases and J by 5 bases, 17 bases remained unmatched. Germline-derived CDR1 and CDR2 are SEHNR and FQNEAQ (reference sequence). The CDR3 contains 19 residues. CDR3 loop: CASSARRPGLAEKDNEQFF. The CDR3 bases are TGTGCCAGCAGCGCACGTAGACCGGGACTAGCGGAAAAGGACAATGAGCAGTTCTTC.

V gene TRBV11-2 combines with J gene TRBJ1-6; no reliable D call. CDR1 and CDR2 (germline): SGHAT, FQNNGV. V lost 5 bases, J lost 4 bases, and 18 bases lay in between. CDR3 size: 17 residues. In DNA form, the CDR3 reads TGTGCCAGCAGCCTCCCCCGGGCCACCGAGTATAATTCACCCCTCCACTTT. Its translation is CASSLPRATEYNSPLHF.

This clone was recorded a few times. The rearrangement uses TRBV10-3 and TRBJ2-7; 8 nucleotides agree with TRBD1. V lost 7 bases, J lost 2 bases, and 4 bases stayed unmatched. The CDR3 has 13 residues. Germline values: CDR1 ENHRY, CDR2 SYGVKD. The CDR3 bases are TGTGCCATCATGGAGACAGGGGCCTACGAGCAGTACTTC. Amino acid sequence: CAIMETGAYEQYF.

The sample holds a few counts of this clone. The V and J genes are TRBV2 and TRBJ2-3, with a possible D match to TRBD1 (6 bases). Trimming pared 3 bases from V and 2 bases from J, leaving 21 bases between. CDR1 SNHLY and CDR2 FYNNEI come from the germline V gene. CDR3 size: 18 residues. Written as DNA, the CDR3 is TGTGCCAGCAGTGACCCGCCCCAGTGGGCAGGGGTCACAGATACGCAGTATTTT. Its protein product is CASSDPPQWAGVTDTQYF.

The chain joins TRBV30 to TRBJ2-7; a possible D gene is TRBD2 (6 bases). Trimming left V 2 bases short and J 2 bases short, with 10 bases between. CDR3 size: 13 residues. Per the germline V gene, CDR1 is GTSNPN and CDR2 is SVGIG (reference sequence). The CDR3 is CAWSTSRPYEQYF. The CDR3 DNA reads as TGTGCCTGGAGTACTAGCAGACCCTACGAGCAGTACTTC.

This clone has only a few counts. The chain carries TRBV15 and TRBJ2-7; the D is unclear. Trimming removed 1 base from V and 6 bases from J, with 16 bases in between. Per germline, CDR1 LNHNV and CDR2 YYDKDF (reference sequence). The CDR3 runs to 15 residues. The DNA of the CDR3 is TGTGCCACCAGCAGAGGAGAACTAATTGGTCGCGAGCAGTACTTC. This codes for CATSRGELIGREQYF.

V usage is TRBV29-1 and J usage is TRBJ2-3; possibly TRBD1 or TRBD2 for D (6 bases each). V gave up 8 bases and J gave up 2 bases, with 14 bases separating them. Germline V lookup: CDR1 SQVTM, CDR2 ANQGSEA. The CDR3 covers 13 residues. CDR3 region: CSTRGGNTDTQYF. DNA of the CDR3: TGCAGCACCCGAGGGGGGAACACAGATACGCAGTATTTT.

The rearrangement joins TRBV7-3 to TRBJ2-5; no firm D call. V lost 5 bases and J 5 bases, leaving 12 bases between the germline ends. Germline values: CDR1 SGHTA, CDR2 FQGTGA. The CDR3 is 13 residues long. The CDR3 DNA is TGTGCCAGCAGCGACGGGCCCAACGAGACCCAGTACTTC. It yields the protein CASSDGPNETQYF.

V is TRBV2 and J is TRBJ2-1; D is possibly TRBD1 (6 bases). The CDR3 runs to 15 residues. From germline, CDR1 is SNHLY and CDR2 FYNNEI. V gave up 1 base and J gave up 9 bases, with 16 bases separating them. The CDR3 DNA follows: TGTGCCAGCAGTGAAGTTGGTACAGGGCTGGGTGAGCAGTTCTTC. Translating it yields CASSEVGTGLGEQFF.